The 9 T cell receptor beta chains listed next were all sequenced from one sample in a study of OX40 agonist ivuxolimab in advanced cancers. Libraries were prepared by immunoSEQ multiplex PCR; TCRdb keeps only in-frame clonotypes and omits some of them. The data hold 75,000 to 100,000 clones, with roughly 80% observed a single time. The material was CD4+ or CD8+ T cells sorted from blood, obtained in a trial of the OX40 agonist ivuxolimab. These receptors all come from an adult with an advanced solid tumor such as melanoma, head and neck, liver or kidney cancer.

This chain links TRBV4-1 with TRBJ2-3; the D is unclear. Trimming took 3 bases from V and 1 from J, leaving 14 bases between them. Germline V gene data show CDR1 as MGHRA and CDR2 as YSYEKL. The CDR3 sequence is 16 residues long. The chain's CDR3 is CASSQSSGPGTDTQYF. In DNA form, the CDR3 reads TGCGCCAGCAGCCAGAGCTCTGGTCCGGGCACAGATACGCAGTATTTT.

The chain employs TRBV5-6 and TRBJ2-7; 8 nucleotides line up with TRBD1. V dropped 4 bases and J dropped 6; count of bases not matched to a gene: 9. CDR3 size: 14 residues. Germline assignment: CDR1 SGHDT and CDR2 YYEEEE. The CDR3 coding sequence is TGTGCCAGCAGCACTGCCGGGACAGGCCGCGAGCAGTACTTC. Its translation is CASSTAGTGREQYF.

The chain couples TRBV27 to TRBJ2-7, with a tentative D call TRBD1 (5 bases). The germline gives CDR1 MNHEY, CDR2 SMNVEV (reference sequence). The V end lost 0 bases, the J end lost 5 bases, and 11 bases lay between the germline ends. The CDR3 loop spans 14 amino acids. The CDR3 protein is CASSLSWGQDEQYF. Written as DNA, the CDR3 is TGTGCCAGCAGTTTATCCTGGGGCCAAGACGAGCAGTACTTC.

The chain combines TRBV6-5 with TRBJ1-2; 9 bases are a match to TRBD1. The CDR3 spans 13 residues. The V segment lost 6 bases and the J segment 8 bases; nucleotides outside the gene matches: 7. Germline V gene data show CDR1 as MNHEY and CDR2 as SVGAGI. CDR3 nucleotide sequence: TGTGCCAGCAGAAAACAGGGGGCGAGGGGCTACACCTTC. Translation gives CASRKQGARGYTF.

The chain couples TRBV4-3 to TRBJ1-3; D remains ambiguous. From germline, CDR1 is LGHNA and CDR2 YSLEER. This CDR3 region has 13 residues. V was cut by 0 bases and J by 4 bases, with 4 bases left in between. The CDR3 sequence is CASSQEGGNTIYF. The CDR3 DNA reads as TGCGCCAGCAGCCAAGAAGGGGGAAACACCATATATTTT.

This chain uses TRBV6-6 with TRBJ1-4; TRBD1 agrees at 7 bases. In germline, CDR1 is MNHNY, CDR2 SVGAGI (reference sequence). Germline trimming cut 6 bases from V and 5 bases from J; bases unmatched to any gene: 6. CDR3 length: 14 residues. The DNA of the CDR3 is TGTGCCAGCAGCCTCAGGGGGGTAAATGAAAAACTGTTTTTT. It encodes CASSLRGVNEKLFF.

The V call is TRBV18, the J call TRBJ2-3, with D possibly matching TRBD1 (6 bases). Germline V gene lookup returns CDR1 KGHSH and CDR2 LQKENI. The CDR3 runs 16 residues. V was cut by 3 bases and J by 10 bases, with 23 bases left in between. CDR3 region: CASSPLRDIRAMSQYF. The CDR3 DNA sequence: TGTGCCAGCTCACCCCTACGGGACATCCGGGCGATGTCGCAGTATTTT.

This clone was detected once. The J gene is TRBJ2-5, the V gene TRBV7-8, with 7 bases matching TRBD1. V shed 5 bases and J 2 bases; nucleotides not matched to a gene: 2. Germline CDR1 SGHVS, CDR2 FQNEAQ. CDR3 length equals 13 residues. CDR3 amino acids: CASSRDRQETQYF. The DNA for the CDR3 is TGTGCCAGCAGCCGGGACAGACAAGAGACCCAGTACTTC. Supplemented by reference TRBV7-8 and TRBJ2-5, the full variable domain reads GAGVSQSPRYKVAKRGQDVALRCDPISGHVSLFWYQQALGQGPEFLTYFQNEAQLDKSGLPSDRFFAERPEGSVSTLKIQRTQQEDSAVYLCASSRDRQETQYFGPGTRLLVL.

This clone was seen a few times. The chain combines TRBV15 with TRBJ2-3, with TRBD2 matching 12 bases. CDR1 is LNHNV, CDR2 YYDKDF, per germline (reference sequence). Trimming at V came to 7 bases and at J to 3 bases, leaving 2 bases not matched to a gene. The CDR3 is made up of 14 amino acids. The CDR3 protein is CATTTSGGTDTQYF. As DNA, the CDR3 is TGTGCCACCACCACTAGCGGGGGGACAGATACGCAGTATTTT.